By share of the sample, the clone carrying this T cell receptor beta chain is medium-sized. Its target is not known. These data originate in a study of OX40 agonist ivuxolimab in advanced cancers. Germline CDR1 reads MDHEN; CDR2 reads SYDVKM. The CDR3 runs 11 residues. Trimming cost V 7 bases and J 5 bases, with 8 bases left between them. Here immunoSEQ multiplex PCR was the method, and the copy in TCRdb shows in-frame clones only, minus some. In the table there are over 25,000 clones, roughly 79% of which are singletons. General study findings and limits: Individuals who were partial responders at 0.1-3.0 mg/kg had clonal expansion that ranked among the lowest. Expanded peripheral T cell antigen specificity was not determined. In general, CD8+ T cells held more expanded clones than CD4+ did, on average. Some nonresponders also had low normalized T-cell clonal expansion.

The sample here was CD4+ or CD8+ T cells sorted from blood, taken in a trial of the OX40 agonist ivuxolimab. The TCR sequence derives from an adult with an advanced solid tumor such as melanoma, head and neck, liver or kidney cancer. The chain has TRBV28 and TRBJ1-1; unclear D gene. The CDR3 reads CASTLGTEAFF. CDR3 nucleotides: TGTGCCAGCACGTTAGGGACTGAAGCTTTCTTT. Complete variable domain (other parts from reference TRBV28 and TRBJ1-1): DVKVTQSSRYLVKRTGEKVFLECVQDMDHENMFWYRQDPGLGLRLIYFSYDVKMKEKGDIPEGYSVSREKKERFSLILESASTNQTSMYLCASTLGTEAFFGQGTRLTVV.